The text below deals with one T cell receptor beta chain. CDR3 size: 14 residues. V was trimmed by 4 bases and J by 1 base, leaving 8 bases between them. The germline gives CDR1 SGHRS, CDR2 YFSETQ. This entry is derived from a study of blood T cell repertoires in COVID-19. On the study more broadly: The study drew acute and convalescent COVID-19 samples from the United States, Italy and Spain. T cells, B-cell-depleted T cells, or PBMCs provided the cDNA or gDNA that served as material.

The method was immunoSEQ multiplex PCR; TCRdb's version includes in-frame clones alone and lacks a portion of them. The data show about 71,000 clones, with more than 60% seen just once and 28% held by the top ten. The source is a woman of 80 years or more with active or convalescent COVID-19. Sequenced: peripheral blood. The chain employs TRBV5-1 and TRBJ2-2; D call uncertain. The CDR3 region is CASSPTQNTGELFF. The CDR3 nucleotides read TGCGCCAGCAGCCCGACACAGAACACCGGGGAGCTGTTTTTT.